This section outlines one T cell receptor beta chain sequence together with its context. The antigen it recognizes is unknown. Per-base quality was not reported, and no clone a single base away is much larger than it. The time point label for this specimen denotes: baseline before oral tofacitinib. Lesional scalp punch biopsies and peripheral blood were collected from alopecia areata patients. PBMCs were isolated by density centrifugation and stained for CD3, CD4 and CD8, after which CD4+ and CD8+ T cells were sorted on a FACSAria. The library relied on the immunoSEQ multiplex PCR assay. RNA was extracted from all samples and reverse transcribed into cDNA as template for TCR sequencing. SuperScript III was used for first-strand cDNA synthesis, primed with a 2:1 mix of oligo-dT and random hexamers. A synthetic immune receptor repertoire was used to assess amplification bias, and residual bias was removed computationally. Per the source publication's procedure: Raw reads were preprocessed to remove errors, and CDR3 was defined according to IMGT conventions as the region from the conserved cysteine to phenylalanine. Clonality was calculated as 1 minus Shannon entropy normalized by log2 of the number of productive unique TCRs. Whether scalp clones were CD4 or CD8 was inferred by matching scalp TCRbeta sequences against CD4 and CD8 repertoires sorted from blood. TCRdb obtained this table from immuneACCESS and retained in-frame rearrangements with V and J assigned. These tables miss some clones; where compared with another copy, unresolved V genes account for less than half of the shortfall, and the remainder is unexplained. V, J and clone size are taken as reported in that table, and D and trimming were inferred from the DNA itself. Present in this sample are some 150,000 clones, approximately 53% of which were seen just once. Less than 20% of the sample rests with the top ten.

The sample comes from a study of CD8+ T cells in alopecia areata (dated by TCRdb to 2017 to 2018). In the study overall: Treated patients were enrolled in an open-label pilot trial of oral tofacitinib, 5 to 10 mg twice daily, for moderate-to-severe alopecia areata. Scalp clonality was compared across normal scalp (n=4), patchy alopecia areata scalp (n=8), and alopecia totalis/universalis scalp (n=8). Amplification of TCRbeta CDR3 regions was done by immunoSEQ multiplex PCR using 35 Vbeta forward primers and 13 Jbeta reverse primers. Biopsies were taken from tofacitinib-treated patients at baseline and again at 4 and 24 weeks into treatment, and several of those patients also had a later scalp biopsy. RNA was extracted with the PAXgene miRNA kit for fixed scalp, the miRNeasy kit for PBMCs, and the RNeasy kit for mouse skin. On the human side, TCRbeta sequencing was run on scalp tissue and on sorted CD4+ and CD8+ peripheral blood T cells from healthy controls and from alopecia areata patients with either patchy or totalis/universalis disease. The study used high-throughput TCRbeta sequencing to examine T cell clonal expansion in alopecia areata, in both the C3H/HeJ mouse model and human patients. Patients stayed on tofacitinib for 6 to 18 months and then had 6 months of follow-up off drug so that delayed response and recurrence could be assessed. The study at large found these results: Compared with mice, TCR sequences shared between patients were less clear, possibly partly because of HLA diversity across the patient population. Compared with normal scalp, lesional scalp, particularly in alopecia totalis/universalis, had higher clonality and more expanded CD8+ clones, which suggests antigenic drive. Unlike mouse skin, which is dominated by gammadelta T cells, normal human skin has resident alphabeta T cells that are also sequenced, and this complicates analysis of the scalp TCR repertoire.

Cut back by 6 bases and 1 base, the V and J ends lie 10 bases apart. CDR1 and CDR2, per the germline V gene, are MNHEY and SVGAGI. CDR3 length: 13 amino acids, cysteine to phenylalanine. The only DNA kept is the CDR3, 39 bases in frame from the first base. The origin of this receptor is a human donor with alopecia areata. The rearrangement combines TRBV6-5 with TRBJ2-7; too little of a D gene remains to name it. This sample comprised CD8+ T cells sorted from blood, obtained at week 0. The DNA reads TGTGCCAGCAGCCAGACTGGGTCCTACGAGCAGTACTTC. The translation is CASSQTGSYEQYF.